This entry lists 26 T cell receptor beta chains sequenced from one sample in a study of T-cell reconstitution after alpha-beta-depleted transplantation in children. TCRbeta library preparation incorporated unique molecular identifiers. TCRdb processed the PCR reads anew with MiXCR; each CDR3 protein has one entry. Of roughly 500,000 distinct CDR3 sequences in the sample, about 33% were seen once. The input for sequencing was PBMCs from the stem cell graft donor, taken from the stem cell graft. Every receptor here comes from a human donor who donated a stem cell graft to a child with aplastic anemia.

There are a few counts of this clonotype. V and J are TRBV5-1 and TRBJ1-2; possibly TRBD1 for D (5 bases). Germline CDR1 reads SGHRS; CDR2 reads YFSETQ. This CDR3 has 16 residues. The V gene lost 1 base and the J gene lost 4 bases, with 17 bases spanning the gap. CDR3 nucleotide sequence: TGCGCCAGCAGCTTGCGAGAGGGGAATCCGGGCTATGGCTACACCTTC. Translation: CASSLREGNPGYGYTF.

The V gene is TRBV18, the J gene TRBJ1-1; possible D gene TRBD1, 5 bases. In germline, CDR1 is KGHSH, CDR2 LQKENI. V gave up 3 bases and J gave up 5 bases, with 16 bases separating them. CDR3 length equals 15 residues. The CDR3 DNA reads TGTGCCAGCTCACCGATAGGGGTAGGCGGGACTGAAGCTTTCTTT. This sequence encodes CASSPIGVGGTEAFF.

CDR3 residues: CASSLGTGESYNEQFF. CDR3 bases: TGTGCCAGCAGCTTAGGGACAGGGGAATCTTACAATGAGCAGTTCTTC. This chain links TRBV7-8 with TRBJ2-1; 9 bases match TRBD1. Germline-derived CDR1 and CDR2 are SGHVS and FQNEAQ. J was trimmed by 4 bases and V by 1 base; bases with no gene match: 5. The CDR3 contains 16 residues.

The rearrangement links TRBV20-1 to TRBJ2-1; D is uncertain. V lost 3 bases and J 8 bases, leaving 17 bases between the germline ends. Germline V lookup: CDR1 DFQATT, CDR2 SNEGSKA (reference sequence). The CDR3 consists of 14 residues. The CDR3 spells CSASGLPGLDEQFF. The CDR3 DNA follows: TGCAGTGCTAGTGGGCTCCCCGGTTTGGATGAGCAGTTCTTC.

This chain connects TRBV18 to TRBJ1-1; 9 bases are shared with TRBD1. The CDR3 runs 15 residues. The V gene's germline CDR1 is KGHSH and CDR2 LQKENI. V lost 4 bases and J lost 0; bases outside the gene matches: 3. CDR3 sequence (DNA): TGTGCCAGCTCACAGGGACAGGGCCTGAACACTGAAGCTTTCTTT. Protein: CASSQGQGLNTEAFF.

The rearrangement links TRBV9 to TRBJ1-1; D may be TRBD1 (6 bases). The CDR3 has 16 residues. V lost 3 bases to trimming and J lost 3 bases, with 18 bases between them. Germline V gives CDR1 SGDLS, CDR2 YYNGEE. The CDR3 spells CASSELGSGDHTEAFF. Written as DNA, the CDR3 is TGTGCCAGCAGCGAGCTAGGGTCAGGGGATCACACTGAAGCTTTCTTT.

This clonotype was seen more than once but under ten times. The chain is built from TRBV7-3 and TRBJ2-1; D unclear. Germline loops: CDR1 SGHTA, CDR2 FQGTGA. The V and J ends lost 0 bases and 6 bases respectively, with 9 bases between them. CDR3 length: 14 amino acids. In DNA form, the CDR3 reads TGTGCCAGCAGCTTAACACCGTTTATCAATGAGCAGTTCTTC. Protein sequence: CASSLTPFINEQFF.

A few counts support this clonotype. The V call is TRBV7-2, the J call TRBJ2-3; perhaps TRBD2 as D (7 bases). V lost 5 bases, J lost 8 bases, and 14 bases lay in between. The CDR3 length is 13 residues. In germline, CDR1 is SGHTA, CDR2 FQGNSA. This chain's CDR3 is CASSTGAGATQYF. In DNA, the CDR3 is TGTGCCAGCAGCACGGGGGCGGGAGCTACGCAGTATTTT.

The rearrangement uses TRBV5-1 and TRBJ2-1, with TRBD2 matching 9 bases. The germline V gene has CDR1 SGHRS and CDR2 YFSETQ. The ends lost 4 bases at V and 6 bases at J; junction bases unmatched: 5. The CDR3 runs to 14 residues. This CDR3 reads CASSPAGGPNEQFF. In DNA, the CDR3 is TGCGCCAGCAGCCCCGCGGGAGGGCCCAATGAGCAGTTCTTC.

The table lists this clonotype with a few counts. The chain recombines TRBV12-3 or TRBV12-4 with TRBJ2-7; perhaps TRBD1 as D (6 bases). There are 12 residues in the CDR3. The V end was cut by 5 bases, the J end by 5 bases, with 10 bases between. The DNA for the CDR3 is TGTGCCAGCAGTCCTACAGGGAACGAGCAGTACGTC. It codes for CASSPTGNEQYV.

The V gene is TRBV9, the J gene TRBJ2-1, with unresolved D. The CDR3 spans 13 residues. V shed 0 bases and J shed 5 bases, with 6 bases lying between them. Per the germline V gene, CDR1 is SGDLS and CDR2 is YYNGEE. The CDR3 nucleotides are TGTGCCAGCAGCGTAGATCTGGACAATGAGCAGTTCTTC. Its translation is CASSVDLDNEQFF. Full variable domain (remainder filled in from reference TRBV9 and TRBJ2-1): DSGVTQTPKHLITATGQRVTLRCSPRSGDLSVYWYQQSLDQGLQFLIQYYNGEERAKGNILERFSAQQFPDLHSELNLSSLELGDSALYFCASSVDLDNEQFFGPGTRLTVL.

This clonotype was seen a handful of times. The chain carries TRBV29-1 and TRBJ1-1, with D unclear. CDR3 length: 12 residues. Germline V gene sequence: CDR1 SQVTM, CDR2 ANQGSEA. V lost 4 bases and J lost 1, with 7 bases in between. The CDR3 nucleotides read TGCAGCGTTGCGGCAGCGAACACTGAAGCTTTCTTT. The encoded protein is CSVAAANTEAFF.

The CDR3, as DNA: TGTGCCACCAGCAGACTACAGGACAGGACCAACACCGGGGAGCTGTTTTTT. It encodes CATSRLQDRTNTGELFF. This rearrangement joins TRBV15 to TRBJ2-2, with 7 nucleotides matching TRBD1. Germline lookup yields CDR1 LNHNV and CDR2 YYDKDF (reference sequence). V trimming: 2 bases; J trimming: 2 bases; junction bases outside the gene matches: 8. There are 17 residues in the CDR3.

The chain couples TRBV11-2 to TRBJ2-1, with D perhaps assigned TRBD1 or TRBD2 (5 bases each). The CDR3 has 14 amino acids. Looked up from germline, CDR1 is SGHAT and CDR2 is FQNNGV. V lost 5 bases, J lost 8 bases, and 16 bases lay in between. CDR3 sequence (DNA): TGTGCCAGCAGCCTAGGGACCCGCTGGGATGAGCAGTTCTTC. Translation: CASSLGTRWDEQFF.

This clonotype has only a few counts. In DNA, the CDR3 is TGTGCCAGCTCACCAGGGACAGGGGTAAAGCAGCCCCAGCATTTT. Translated: CASSPGTGVKQPQHF. The chain has TRBV18 and TRBJ1-5; TRBD1 agrees at 10 bases. Germline V gene lookup returns CDR1 KGHSH and CDR2 LQKENI. The junction had 5 bases not matched to a gene; V was cut back by 2 bases and J by 7 bases. The CDR3 totals 15 residues. The full variable domain, in which reference TRBV18 and TRBJ1-5 provide the parts outside the CDR3, is NAGVMQNPRHLVRRRGQEARLRCSPMKGHSHVYWYRQLPEEGLKFMVYLQKENIIDESGMPKERFSAEFPKEGPSILRIQQVVRGDSAAYFCASSPGTGVKQPQHFGDGTRLSIL.

The chain carries TRBV12-3 or TRBV12-4 and TRBJ2-2; D remains unclear. The CDR3 runs to 14 residues. Trimming took off 5 bases at V and 1 base at J, with 8 bases between the two ends. The CDR3 DNA reads as TGTGCCAGCAGTGTGACCAGGAACACCGGGGAGCTGTTTTTT. It codes for CASSVTRNTGELFF.

V usage is TRBV12-3 or TRBV12-4 and J usage is TRBJ1-5; a possible D gene is TRBD1 (5 bases). The V end was cut by 6 bases, the J end by 3 bases, with 15 bases between. CDR3 length equals 15 residues. The CDR3 bases are TGTGCCAGCAGCCTCCGGGACGGCAACAATCAGCCCCAGCATTTT. Protein sequence: CASSLRDGNNQPQHF.

This clonotype appeared a few times. J is TRBJ2-7 and V is TRBV12-3 or TRBV12-4; D not resolved. The V gene lost 3 bases and the J gene lost 6 bases, with 9 bases spanning the gap. CDR3 length equals 12 residues. The CDR3 region has the DNA TGTGCCAGCAGTTTTCTTCTCCGCGAGCAGTACTTC. Protein product: CASSFLLREQYF.

The rearrangement uses TRBV19 and TRBJ2-7; the match to TRBD1 covers 10 bases. The junction had 12 bases not matched to a gene; V was cut back by 6 bases and J by 7 bases. The CDR3 runs 15 residues. The germline gives CDR1 LNHDA, CDR2 SQIVND (reference sequence). This CDR3 reads CASRGPGQGSREQYF. The CDR3 coding sequence is TGTGCCAGTAGGGGGCCGGGACAGGGGTCGCGGGAGCAGTACTTC.

V and J are TRBV28 and TRBJ2-1; 8 nucleotides agree with TRBD2. The CDR3 is 17 amino acids. The trim removed 7 bases at V and 5 bases at J, leaving 16 bases unmatched. Germline-derived CDR1 and CDR2 are MDHEN and SYDVKM. As DNA, the CDR3 is TGTGCCAGCACCTCACTGGGGCTAGCGGGTTTTCACAATGAGCAGTTCTTC. Protein: CASTSLGLAGFHNEQFF.

V usage is TRBV7-9 and J usage is TRBJ2-7, with 9 bases that match TRBD1. The CDR3 contains 13 residues. V was clipped by 3 bases and J by 6 bases; unmatched bases: 3. Germline CDR1 SEHNR, CDR2 FQNEAQ (reference sequence). The CDR3 here is CASSLTGGSEQYV. DNA of the CDR3: TGTGCCAGCAGCTTGACAGGGGGTTCCGAGCAGTACGTC.

This clonotype has a handful of counts. This rearrangement joins TRBV12-3 or TRBV12-4 to TRBJ1-5, with 12 bases matching TRBD1. V trimming: 3 bases; J trimming: 6 bases; junction bases outside the gene matches: 3. This CDR3 is built from 15 residues. CDR3 protein: CASSLGQGATQPQHF. The CDR3 DNA sequence: TGTGCCAGCAGTTTGGGACAGGGGGCGACTCAGCCCCAGCATTTT.

This clonotype came up a few times. This chain joins TRBV5-4 and TRBJ1-1, with D tentatively TRBD1 (5 bases). This CDR3 is 15 amino acids long. V gave up 0 bases and J gave up 7 bases, with 16 bases separating them. CDR1 is SGHNT, CDR2 YYREEE, per germline (reference sequence). CDR3 coding DNA: TGTGCCAGCAGCTTGGCCACGGGGTTTGGGGGTGAAGCTTTCTTT. Amino acid sequence: CASSLATGFGGEAFF. The full variable domain, with the rest looked up from reference TRBV5-4 and TRBJ1-1, is ETGVTQSPTHLIKTRGQQVTLRCSSQSGHNTVSWYQQALGQGPQFIFQYYREEENGRGNFPPRFSGLQFPNYSSELNVNALELDDSALYLCASSLATGFGGEAFFGQGTRLTVV.

The chain is built from TRBV6-1 and TRBJ2-7; 7 positions agree with TRBD2. The junction had 10 bases not matched to a gene; V was cut back by 5 bases and J by 0 bases. Germline V gene sequence: CDR1 MNHNS, CDR2 SASEGT. This CDR3 is built from 16 residues. The CDR3 loop is CASSPRGGGSSYEQYF. The CDR3 DNA reads TGTGCCAGCAGTCCCCGGGGCGGGGGTTCCTCCTACGAGCAGTACTTC.

This clonotype has more than one count but fewer than ten. The rearrangement links TRBV20-1 to TRBJ2-1, with 8 bases fitting TRBD2. This CDR3 comprises 14 residues. Germline V gene data show CDR1 as DFQATT and CDR2 as SNEGSKA (reference sequence). The V and J ends lost 6 bases and 9 bases, in that order; junction bases with no gene match: 13. The CDR3 DNA is TGCAGTGCGGTAGCGGGAATGGGTGAGGTTGAGCAGTTCTTC. It specifies CSAVAGMGEVEQFF.

For the CDR3, the DNA is TGCGCCAGCAGCCAAGCACATCCGGGACGGAGCAATCAGCCCCAGCATTTT. The encoded protein is CASSQAHPGRSNQPQHF. The chain combines TRBV4-3 with TRBJ1-5; possible D gene TRBD1, 5 bases. The CDR3 has 17 amino acids. Trimming removed 1 base at V and 1 base at J, with 14 bases between. In germline, CDR1 is LGHNA, CDR2 YSLEER.